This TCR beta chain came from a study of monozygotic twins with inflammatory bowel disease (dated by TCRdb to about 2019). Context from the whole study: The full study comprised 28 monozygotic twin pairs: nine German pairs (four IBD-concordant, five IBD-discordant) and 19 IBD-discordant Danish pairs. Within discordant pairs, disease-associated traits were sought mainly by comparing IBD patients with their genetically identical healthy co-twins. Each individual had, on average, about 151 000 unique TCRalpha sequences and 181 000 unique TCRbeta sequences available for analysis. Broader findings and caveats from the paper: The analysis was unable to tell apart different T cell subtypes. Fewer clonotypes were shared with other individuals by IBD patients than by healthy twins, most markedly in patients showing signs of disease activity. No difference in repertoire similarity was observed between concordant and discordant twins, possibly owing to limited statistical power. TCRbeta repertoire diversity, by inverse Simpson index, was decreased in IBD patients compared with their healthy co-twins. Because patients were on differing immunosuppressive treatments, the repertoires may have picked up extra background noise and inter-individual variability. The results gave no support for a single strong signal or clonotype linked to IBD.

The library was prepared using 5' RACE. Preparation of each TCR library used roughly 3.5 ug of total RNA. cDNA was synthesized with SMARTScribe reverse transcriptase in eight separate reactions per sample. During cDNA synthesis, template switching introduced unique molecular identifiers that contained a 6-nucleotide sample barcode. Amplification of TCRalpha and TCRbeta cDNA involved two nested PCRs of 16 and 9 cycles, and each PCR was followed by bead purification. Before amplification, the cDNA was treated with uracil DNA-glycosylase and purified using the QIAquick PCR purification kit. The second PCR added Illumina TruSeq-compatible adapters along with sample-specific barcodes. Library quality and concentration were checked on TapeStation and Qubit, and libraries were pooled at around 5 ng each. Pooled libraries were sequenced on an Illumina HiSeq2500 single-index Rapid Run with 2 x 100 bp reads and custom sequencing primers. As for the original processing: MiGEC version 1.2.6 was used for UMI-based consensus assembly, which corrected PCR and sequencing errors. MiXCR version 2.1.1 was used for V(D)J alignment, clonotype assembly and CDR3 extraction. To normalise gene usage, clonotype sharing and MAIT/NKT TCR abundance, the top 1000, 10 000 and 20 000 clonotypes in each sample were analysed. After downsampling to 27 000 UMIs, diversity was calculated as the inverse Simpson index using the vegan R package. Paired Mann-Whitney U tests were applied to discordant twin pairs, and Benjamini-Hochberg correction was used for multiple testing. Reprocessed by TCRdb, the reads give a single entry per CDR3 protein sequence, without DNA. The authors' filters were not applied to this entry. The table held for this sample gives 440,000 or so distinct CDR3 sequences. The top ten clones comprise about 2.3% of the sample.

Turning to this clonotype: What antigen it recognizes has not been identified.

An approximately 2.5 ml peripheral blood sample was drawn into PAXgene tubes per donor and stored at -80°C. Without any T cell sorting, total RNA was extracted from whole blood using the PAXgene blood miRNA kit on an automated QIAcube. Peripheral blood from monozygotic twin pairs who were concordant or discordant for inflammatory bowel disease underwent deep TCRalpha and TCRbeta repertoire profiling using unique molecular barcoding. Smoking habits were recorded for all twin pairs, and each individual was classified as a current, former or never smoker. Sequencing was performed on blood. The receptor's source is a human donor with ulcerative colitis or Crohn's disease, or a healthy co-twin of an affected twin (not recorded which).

CDR3 region: CASRRDPTDTQYF. The rearrangement combines TRBV7-3 with TRBJ2-3; TCRdb names TRBD1, which stays unverified in the absence of DNA. CDR1 and CDR2, looked up from the germline V gene, are SGHTA and FQGTGA. CDR3 length: 13 amino acids, cysteine to phenylalanine. No coding sequence is recorded.